Sequencing of this T cell receptor beta chain was carried out in a study of cytomegalovirus exposure and HLA in healthy donors. Study-level results: Diagnosis of cytomegalovirus status made by the classifier reportedly showed high specificity and sensitivity.

PCR was performed using 60 Vbeta and 13 Jbeta primers. In the original workflow: The count from a later analysis was about 80 million unique TCR beta chains, some 10 million of them shared. Data came from immunoSEQ multiplex PCR; TCRdb stores just in-frame clones and leaves some out. That table is the source of V, J and clone size, and D and trimming were worked out from the DNA. The sample includes more than 80,000 clones, roughly 82% of them seen just once. Concerning this clone: What it binds is not known.

Source material: PBMCs. This TCR was recovered from a man aged 45-65 years in good health and CMV-seronegative.

The CDR3, as DNA: TGTGCCATCAGTGAGGAGTACACAGATACGCAGTATTTT. Its protein product is CAISEEYTDTQYF. The chain joins TRBV10-3 to TRBJ2-3; D remains unclear. Per the germline V gene, CDR1 is ENHRY and CDR2 is SYGVKD. V lost 2 bases to trimming and J lost 2 bases, with 5 bases between them. The CDR3 spans 13 residues.